This T cell receptor (beta chain) was sequenced for a study of shared clonotypes between healthy human individuals. Overall study: CD4 naive cells filled three plates per donor, CD4 memory three, CD8 naive two and CD8 memory one.

Adults of Caucasian background living in Nashville, Tennessee made up all donors. Comment on this clone: The antigen is not known.

Notes on the study in general: Naive subsets generally exceeded memory subsets in estimated richness.

The assay was immunoSEQ multiplex PCR, and TCRdb's table has in-frame clones only and misses some. The profile shows 650,000 to 800,000 clones, approximately 72% of them singletons. What was sequenced was memory CD4+ T cells sorted from blood. Regarding subset: CD45RA-negative fraction. The sequence derives from a woman in her twenties or thirties in good health.

CDR3 amino acids: CASSDGSGTGGSPRETQYF. The CDR3 DNA reads as TGTGCCAGCAGTGATGGGTCCGGGACAGGGGGTTCGCCGCGTGAGACCCAGTACTTC. The chain combines TRBV6-1 with TRBJ2-5, with 11 bases identical to TRBD1. V shed 3 bases and J 5 bases; nucleotides not matched to a gene: 17. The CDR3 spans 19 residues. Germline V gene lookup returns CDR1 MNHNS and CDR2 SASEGT.